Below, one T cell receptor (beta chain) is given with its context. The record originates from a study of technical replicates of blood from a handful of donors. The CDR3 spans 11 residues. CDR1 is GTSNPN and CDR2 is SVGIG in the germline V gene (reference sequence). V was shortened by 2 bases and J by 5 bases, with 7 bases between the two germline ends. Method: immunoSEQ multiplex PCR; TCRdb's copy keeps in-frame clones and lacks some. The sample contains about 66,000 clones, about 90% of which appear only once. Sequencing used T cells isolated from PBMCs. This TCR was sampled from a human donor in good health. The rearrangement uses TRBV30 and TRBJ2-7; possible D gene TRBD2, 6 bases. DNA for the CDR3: TGTGCCTGGAGTTGGAGGGACGAGCAGTACTTC. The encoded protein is CAWSWRDEQYF.